The 27 T cell receptor beta chains reported below all come from one sample, sequenced in a study of control samples from healthy donors and cancer patients. Sequenced by immunoSEQ multiplex PCR; TCRdb stores in-frame clones only, minus some. Of fewer than 20,000 clones in the sample, 80% to 85% were seen once. The sequencing input was PBMCs. Receptor source: a woman in her seventies with lung cancer.

The rearrangement links TRBV5-1 to TRBJ2-2, with TRBD1 matching over 7 bases. V lost 0 bases, J lost 6 bases, and 5 bases stayed unmatched. The CDR3 contains 15 residues. The germline gives CDR1 SGHRS, CDR2 YFSETQ. The CDR3 coding sequence is TGCGCCAGCAGCTTGGAGGGACAGTTCTCCGGGGAGCTGTTTTTT. Protein: CASSLEGQFSGELFF.

The rearrangement uses TRBV30 and TRBJ2-1; TRBD2 aligns across 8 bases. Losses at the gene ends were 0 bases for V and 1 base for J; bases not matched to a gene: 14. The CDR3 runs to 19 residues. Germline-derived CDR1 and CDR2 are GTSNPN and SVGIG (reference sequence). The CDR3 DNA reads TGTGCCTGGAGTGTATCGCTGCTAGCGGGCGCCCCATCCTACAATGAGCAGTTCTTC. Translating gives CAWSVSLLAGAPSYNEQFF. The full variable domain, rest sourced from reference TRBV30 and TRBJ2-1, is SQTIHQWPATLVQPVGSPLSLECTVEGTSNPNLYWYRQAAGRGLQLLFYSVGIGQISSEVPQNLSASRPQDRQFILSSKKLLLSDSGFYLCAWSVSLLAGAPSYNEQFFGPGTRLTVL.

The DNA of the CDR3 is TGTGCCAGCAGCCGAAGTCGGACTAGTGGTTGGCCCCAGTACTTC. This codes for CASSRSRTSGWPQYF. The rearrangement links TRBV14 to TRBJ2-5; the match to TRBD2 covers 7 bases. The germline CDR1 and CDR2 sequences are SGHDN and FVKESK. The CDR3 runs 15 residues. V was clipped by 4 bases and J by 9 bases; unmatched bases: 14.

The genes are TRBV4-3 and TRBJ1-1; possible D gene TRBD1, 6 bases. The CDR3 consists of 15 residues. Looked up from germline, CDR1 is LGHNA and CDR2 is YSLEER. Trimming left V 6 bases short and J 0 bases short, with 14 bases between. In DNA form, the CDR3 reads TGCGCCAGCAGGAAGGGAGGACAGATGAACACTGAAGCTTTCTTT. Translating it yields CASRKGGQMNTEAFF.

This clone was counted once. For the CDR3, the DNA is TGTGCCAGCAGTCTCAGCGGGAAGGGAGATACGCAGTATTTT. Protein sequence: CASSLSGKGDTQYF. This chain connects TRBV28 to TRBJ2-3; TRBD2 matches at 7 bases. The CDR3 has 14 residues. The germline CDR1 and CDR2 sequences are MDHEN and SYDVKM. V shed 5 bases and J 5 bases; nucleotides not matched to a gene: 7.

The chain couples TRBV19 to TRBJ2-1; D is possibly TRBD2 (5 bases). Germline lookup yields CDR1 LNHDA and CDR2 SQIVND (reference sequence). CDR3 length: 12 residues. The V gene lost 11 bases and the J gene lost 5 bases, with 13 bases spanning the gap. CDR3 sequence: CAAGNRNNEQFF. In DNA form, the CDR3 reads TGTGCCGCGGGCAACCGAAACAATGAGCAGTTCTTC.

This chain joins TRBV19 and TRBJ1-1; D is perhaps TRBD1 (6 bases). This CDR3 spans 16 amino acids. Germline CDR1 is LNHDA and CDR2 is SQIVND (reference sequence). The V and J ends lost 6 bases and 0 bases respectively, with 17 bases between them. CDR3 sequence: CASRLGTTDMNTEAFF. CDR3 sequence (DNA): TGTGCCAGTAGGTTGGGGACAACCGACATGAACACTGAAGCTTTCTTT.

The rearrangement links TRBV29-1 to TRBJ2-4; D remains unclear. The CDR3 consists of 13 residues. Germline V lookup: CDR1 SQVTM, CDR2 ANQGSEA. Between the trimmed V and J ends, which lost 4 bases and 6 bases, there was a span of 13 bases. Written as DNA, the CDR3 is TGCAGCGTTGTATGGTCGGACCTAAACATTCAGTACTTC. Protein product: CSVVWSDLNIQYF.

V and J are TRBV7-2 and TRBJ2-4; unclear D gene. The V and J ends lost 0 bases and 9 bases respectively, with 6 bases between them. The germline CDR1 and CDR2 sequences are SGHTA and FQGNSA. This CDR3 has 12 amino acids. Written as DNA, the CDR3 is TGTGCCAGCAGCTTAGCGGATAGCATTCAGTACTTC. Protein: CASSLADSIQYF.

The CDR3 reads CAISEGLNIYEQYF. The CDR3 DNA reads TGTGCCATCAGTGAAGGCCTGAACATTTACGAGCAGTACTTC. This chain links TRBV10-3 with TRBJ2-7; no clear D gene. The CDR3 has 14 residues. Germline CDR1 ENHRY, CDR2 SYGVKD. Trimming shortened V by 3 bases and J by 4 bases, and 13 bases separated the two germline ends.

V is TRBV27 and J is TRBJ2-5; 7 nucleotides agree with TRBD1. V was pared by 10 bases and J by 1 base, with 9 bases of the junction left unmatched. Germline V lookup: CDR1 MNHEY, CDR2 SMNVEV (reference sequence). This CDR3 has 14 residues. The CDR3 DNA reads as TGTGCCACCTCCCCCCGGGACAGCCAAGAGACCCAGTACTTC. Translating gives CATSPRDSQETQYF.

This clone was counted between two and nine times. V usage is TRBV24-1 and J usage is TRBJ2-2, with TRBD1 identical over 7 bases. The CDR3 sequence is 15 residues long. Looked up from germline, CDR1 is KGHDR and CDR2 is SFDVKD. Losses at the gene ends were 0 bases for V and 3 bases for J; bases not matched to a gene: 0. This CDR3 is CATSDLGTDTGELFF. The CDR3 DNA reads TGTGCCACCAGTGATTTGGGGACAGACACCGGGGAGCTGTTTTTT.

V usage is TRBV21-1 and J usage is TRBJ2-3. TRBV21-1 is listed as a pseudogene. The CDR3 contains 18 residues. In DNA, the CDR3 is TGTGCCAGCAGCAAACCCCCGATCCTTTATGGTGTCACAGATACGCAGTATTTT. This codes for CASSKPPILYGVTDTQYF.

This chain links TRBV18 with TRBJ2-7, with D perhaps matching TRBD2 (5 bases). This CDR3 spans 13 amino acids. Deletions cut 8 bases from V and 3 bases from J, with 14 bases between. Germline V gene lookup returns CDR1 KGHSH and CDR2 LQKENI. The CDR3, as DNA: TGTGCCAGCGTCCCGGCGAGCGGCTACGAGCAGTACTTC. Translated, it gives CASVPASGYEQYF.

The chain employs TRBV29-1 and TRBJ2-1, with 10 positions matching TRBD2. Looked up from germline, CDR1 is SQVTM and CDR2 is ANQGSEA. There are 15 residues in the CDR3. Losses at the gene ends were 7 bases for V and 8 bases for J; bases not matched to a gene: 14. This chain's CDR3 is CSGKSPSGSLDEQFF. The CDR3 region has the DNA TGCAGCGGAAAGAGTCCTAGCGGGAGCTTAGATGAGCAGTTCTTC.

This clone turned up a few times. The rearrangement joins TRBV11-3 to TRBJ2-1; 14 nucleotides line up with TRBD2. Germline V gives CDR1 SGHNT, CDR2 YENEEA. V lost 1 base and J lost 9; bases outside the gene matches: 5. The length of the CDR3 is 16 residues. The CDR3 is CASSLVGGLAGVEQFF. CDR3 sequence (DNA): TGTGCCAGCAGCTTAGTTGGGGGACTAGCGGGAGTTGAGCAGTTCTTC.

The chain employs TRBV28 and TRBJ2-3; 13 nucleotides match TRBD2. With V trimmed by 3 bases and J by 6 bases, 6 bases remained unmatched. CDR1 MDHEN and CDR2 SYDVKM come from the germline V gene. CDR3 size: 16 residues. The CDR3 DNA sequence: TGTGCCAGCAGTTTCGAACTAGCGGGAGGGCGGGATACGCAGTATTTT. Its translation is CASSFELAGGRDTQYF.

This chain joins TRBV14 and TRBJ2-7, with D maybe TRBD1 (6 bases). Germline lookup yields CDR1 SGHDN and CDR2 FVKESK. V gave up 4 bases and J gave up 1 base, with 14 bases separating them. CDR3 length: 15 amino acids. Here the CDR3 reads CASSLRDTQSYEQYF. The CDR3 nucleotides read TGTGCCAGCAGCCTTCGGGACACCCAATCCTACGAGCAGTACTTC.

The J gene is TRBJ1-1, the V gene TRBV5-4, with D maybe TRBD1 (5 bases). CDR3 size: 15 residues. The V gene's germline CDR1 is SGHNT and CDR2 YYREEE (reference sequence). Trimming took off 2 bases at V and 4 bases at J, with 15 bases between the two ends. For the CDR3, the DNA is TGTGCCAGCAGCTTTGGCGGGGGAGAGCCCACTGAAGCTTTCTTT. Amino acids: CASSFGGGEPTEAFF.

This clone occurred once. The rearrangement uses TRBV4-3 and TRBJ2-6; TRBD1 matches 7 bases. There are 15 residues in the CDR3. V shed 6 bases and J 2 bases; nucleotides not matched to a gene: 4. CDR1 is LGHNA and CDR2 is YSLEER in the germline V gene. This chain's CDR3 is CASRSTGAGANVLTF. The CDR3 DNA reads as TGCGCCAGCAGGTCCACAGGGGCTGGGGCCAACGTCCTGACTTTC.

This clone was seen just once. The chain links TRBV28 to TRBJ2-7; perhaps TRBD2 as D (5 bases). Looked up from germline, CDR1 is MDHEN and CDR2 is SYDVKM. Trimming pared 5 bases from V and 4 bases from J, leaving 6 bases between. This CDR3 has 11 amino acids. The CDR3 protein is CASSRGYEQYF. CDR3 sequence (DNA): TGTGCCAGCAGTCGAGGGTACGAGCAGTACTTC. Full variable domain (missing parts from reference TRBV28 and TRBJ2-7): DVKVTQSSRYLVKRTGEKVFLECVQDMDHENMFWYRQDPGLGLRLIYFSYDVKMKEKGDIPEGYSVSREKKERFSLILESASTNQTSMYLCASSRGYEQYFGPGTRLTVT.

V is TRBV7-9 and J is TRBJ1-1, with D possibly matching TRBD1 (5 bases). The V gene's germline CDR1 is SEHNR and CDR2 FQNEAQ (reference sequence). V was cut by 5 bases and J by 5 bases, with 15 bases left in between. This CDR3 has 14 residues. The CDR3 sequence: CASSPSRAGTEAFF. For the CDR3, the DNA is TGTGCCAGCAGCCCCAGCAGGGCTGGGACTGAAGCTTTCTTT.

The V gene is TRBV10-1, the J gene TRBJ2-3; TRBD1 might be the D (5 bases). Looked up from germline, CDR1 is WNHNN and CDR2 is SYGVQD (reference sequence). The CDR3 consists of 14 residues. V dropped 3 bases and J dropped 0 bases, with 7 bases sitting between them. The CDR3 sequence is CASSDAGSTDTQYF. CDR3 bases: TGCGCCAGCAGTGATGCAGGGAGCACAGATACGCAGTATTTT.

The chain combines TRBV27 with TRBJ2-3; D ambiguous. The CDR3 sequence is 13 residues long. Trimming shortened V by 6 bases and J by 1 base, and 8 bases separated the two germline ends. Germline CDR1 is MNHEY and CDR2 is SMNVEV (reference sequence). For the CDR3, the DNA is TGTGCCAGCAGGGTCAGCGGCACAGATACGCAGTATTTT. As protein: CASRVSGTDTQYF.

The V gene is TRBV2, the J gene TRBJ2-2; TRBD1 matches at 7 bases. The V gene's germline CDR1 is SNHLY and CDR2 FYNNEI. The CDR3 is 15 residues long. V was pared by 7 bases and J by 0 bases, with 5 bases of the junction left unmatched. CDR3 residues: CASKVTGANTGELFF. DNA of the CDR3: TGTGCCAGCAAAGTAACAGGGGCGAACACCGGGGAGCTGTTTTTT.

The gene calls are TRBV5-1 and TRBJ2-1; 11 positions match TRBD2. V lost 6 bases, J lost 7 bases, and 9 bases stayed unmatched. This CDR3 spans 15 amino acids. Germline CDR1 is SGHRS and CDR2 is YFSETQ. The CDR3 sequence: CASNRVAGGPNEQFF. CDR3 nucleotides: TGCGCCAGCAACCGCGTAGCGGGAGGGCCGAATGAGCAGTTCTTC.

This chain connects TRBV7-6 to TRBJ2-3; TRBD2 is a possible D gene (6 bases). This CDR3 has 14 residues. Germline CDR1 is SGHVS and CDR2 is FNYEAQ. V was shortened by 5 bases and J by 2 bases, with 11 bases between the two germline ends. The CDR3 region has the DNA TGTGCCAGCAGCAGGACTACTATCACAGATACGCAGTATTTT. It yields the protein CASSRTTITDTQYF. Variable domain in full (rest from reference TRBV7-6 and TRBJ2-3): GAGVSQSPRYKVTKRGQDVALRCDPISGHVSLYWYRQALGQGPEFLTYFNYEAQQDKSGLPNDRFSAERPEGSISTLTIQRTEQRDSAMYRCASSRTTITDTQYFGPGTRLTVL.